Here is one TCR beta chain with its context. The entry originates in a study of T cells after yellow fever vaccination. Each CDR3 protein gets one entry after TCRdb re-called the 5' RACE reads with MiXCR. The table lists hundreds of thousands of distinct CDR3 sequences, over 8% of them singletons. The CDR3 contains 17 residues. The germline V and J ends were trimmed by 2 bases and 4 bases, with 18 bases remaining between them. The germline gives CDR1 KGHSH, CDR2 LQKENI. The TCR was taken from a man younger than 35 who received the YFV17D yellow fever vaccine. The sample here was PBMCs, taken on the day of the first yellow fever vaccination. This chain joins TRBV18 and TRBJ1-3, with a weak D call TRBD1 (5 bases). CDR3 sequence: CASSPWDPKVLGNTIYF. CDR3 coding DNA: TGTGCCAGCTCACCATGGGACCCGAAGGTCCTCGGAAACACCATATATTTT.